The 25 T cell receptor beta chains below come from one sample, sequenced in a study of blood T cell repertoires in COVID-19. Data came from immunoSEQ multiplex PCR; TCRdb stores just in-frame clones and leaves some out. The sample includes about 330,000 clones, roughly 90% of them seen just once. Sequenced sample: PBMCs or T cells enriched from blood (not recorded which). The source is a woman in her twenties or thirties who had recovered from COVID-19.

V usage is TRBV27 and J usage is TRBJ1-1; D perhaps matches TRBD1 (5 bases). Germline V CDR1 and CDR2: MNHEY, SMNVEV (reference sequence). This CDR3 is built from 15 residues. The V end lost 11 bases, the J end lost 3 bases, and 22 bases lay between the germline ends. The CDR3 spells CARWGGGGSYTEAFF. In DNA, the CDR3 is TGTGCCCGCTGGGGTGGGGGGGGATCATACACTGAAGCTTTCTTT.

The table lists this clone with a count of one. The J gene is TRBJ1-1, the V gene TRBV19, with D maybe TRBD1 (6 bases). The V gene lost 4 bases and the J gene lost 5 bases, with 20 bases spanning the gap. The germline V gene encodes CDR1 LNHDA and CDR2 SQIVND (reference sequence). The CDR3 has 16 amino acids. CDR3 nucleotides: TGTGCCAGTAGTAGCGGACCGACGGGGGGCCGGACTGAAGCTTTCTTT. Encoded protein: CASSSGPTGGRTEAFF.

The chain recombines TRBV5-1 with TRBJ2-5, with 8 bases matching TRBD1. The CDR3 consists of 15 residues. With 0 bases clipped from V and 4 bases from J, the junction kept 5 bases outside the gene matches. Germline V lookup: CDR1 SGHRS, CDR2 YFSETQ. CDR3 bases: TGCGCCAGCAGCTTGGGACAGGGGTTTGTAGAGACCCAGTACTTC. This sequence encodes CASSLGQGFVETQYF.

In DNA, the CDR3 is TGTGCCACCAGTGATTCGCGGACAGGGGCTAATTCACCCCTCCACTTT. This codes for CATSDSRTGANSPLHF. This rearrangement joins TRBV24-1 to TRBJ1-6, with TRBD1 matching over 9 bases. CDR1 and CDR2 (germline): KGHDR, SFDVKD. There are 16 residues in the CDR3. Trimming at V came to 2 bases and at J to 6 bases, leaving 4 bases not matched to a gene.

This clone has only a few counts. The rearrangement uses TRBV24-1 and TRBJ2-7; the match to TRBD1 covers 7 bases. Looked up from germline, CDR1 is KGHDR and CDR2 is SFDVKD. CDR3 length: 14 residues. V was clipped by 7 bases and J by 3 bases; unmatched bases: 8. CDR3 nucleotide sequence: TGTGCCACCAGCAGGACAGGTGGGGGCTACGAGCAGTACTTC. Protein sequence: CATSRTGGGYEQYF.

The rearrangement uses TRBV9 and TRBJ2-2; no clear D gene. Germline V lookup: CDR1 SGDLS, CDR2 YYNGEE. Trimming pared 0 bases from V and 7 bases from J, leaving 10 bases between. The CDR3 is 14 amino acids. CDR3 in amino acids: CASSVDPAGGELFF. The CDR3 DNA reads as TGTGCCAGCAGCGTAGACCCGGCAGGCGGGGAGCTGTTTTTT.

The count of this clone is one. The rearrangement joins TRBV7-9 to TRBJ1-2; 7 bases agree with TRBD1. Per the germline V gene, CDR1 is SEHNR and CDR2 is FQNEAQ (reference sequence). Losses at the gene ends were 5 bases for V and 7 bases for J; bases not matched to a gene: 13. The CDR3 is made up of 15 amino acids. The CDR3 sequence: CASSQLGDSITGYTF. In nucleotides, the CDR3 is TGTGCCAGCAGCCAGCTCGGGGACAGCATAACTGGCTACACCTTC.

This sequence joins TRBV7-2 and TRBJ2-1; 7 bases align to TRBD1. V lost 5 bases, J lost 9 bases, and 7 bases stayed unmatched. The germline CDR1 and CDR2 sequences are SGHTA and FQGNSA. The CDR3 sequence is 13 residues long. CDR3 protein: CASSPRQGGEQFF. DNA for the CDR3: TGTGCCAGCAGCCCACGACAGGGTGGTGAGCAGTTCTTC.

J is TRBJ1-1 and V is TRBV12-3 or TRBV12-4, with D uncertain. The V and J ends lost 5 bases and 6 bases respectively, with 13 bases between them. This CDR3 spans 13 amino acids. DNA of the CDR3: TGTGCCAGCAGTACCAGGAATTACGCTGAAGCTTTCTTT. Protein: CASSTRNYAEAFF.

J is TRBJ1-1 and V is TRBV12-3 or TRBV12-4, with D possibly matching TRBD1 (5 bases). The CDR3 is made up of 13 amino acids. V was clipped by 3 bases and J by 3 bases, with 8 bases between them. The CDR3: CASSLLGDTEAFF. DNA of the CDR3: TGTGCCAGCAGTTTGTTAGGGGACACTGAAGCTTTCTTT.

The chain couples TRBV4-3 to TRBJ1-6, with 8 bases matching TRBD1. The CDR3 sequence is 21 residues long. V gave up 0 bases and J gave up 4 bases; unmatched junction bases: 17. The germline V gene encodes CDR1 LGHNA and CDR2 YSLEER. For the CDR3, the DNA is TGCGCCAGCAGCCAAGATTCCGCCAGGGGGCTGACCTATGCGTATAATTCACCCCTCCACTTT. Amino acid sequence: CASSQDSARGLTYAYNSPLHF.

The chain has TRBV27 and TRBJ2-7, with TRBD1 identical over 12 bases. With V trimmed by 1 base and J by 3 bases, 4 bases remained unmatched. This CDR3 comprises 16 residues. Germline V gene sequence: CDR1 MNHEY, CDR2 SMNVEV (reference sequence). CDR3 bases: TGTGCCAGCAGTTTATTGGGACAGGGGGCCGGCTACGAGCAGTACTTC. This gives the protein CASSLLGQGAGYEQYF.

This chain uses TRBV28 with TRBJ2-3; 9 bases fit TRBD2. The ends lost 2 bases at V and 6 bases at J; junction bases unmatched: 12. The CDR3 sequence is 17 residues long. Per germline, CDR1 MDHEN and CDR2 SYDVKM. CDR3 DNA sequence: TGTGCCAGCAGTTTAGCGGGAGGGCAATCTTTCCGGGATACGCAGTATTTT. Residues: CASSLAGGQSFRDTQYF.

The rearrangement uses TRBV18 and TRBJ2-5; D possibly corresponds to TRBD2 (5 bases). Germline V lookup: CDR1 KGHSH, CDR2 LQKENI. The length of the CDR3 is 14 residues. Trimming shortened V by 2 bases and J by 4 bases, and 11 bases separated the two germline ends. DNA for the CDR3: TGTGCCAGCTCACCAGTCGGAGGCCCAGAGACCCAGTACTTC. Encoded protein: CASSPVGGPETQYF.

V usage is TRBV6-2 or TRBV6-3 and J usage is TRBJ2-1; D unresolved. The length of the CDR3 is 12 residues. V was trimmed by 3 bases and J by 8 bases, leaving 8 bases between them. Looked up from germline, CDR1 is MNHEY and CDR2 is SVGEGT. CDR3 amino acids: CASSYLGDEQFF. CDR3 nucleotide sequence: TGTGCCAGCAGTTATTTGGGCGATGAGCAGTTCTTC.

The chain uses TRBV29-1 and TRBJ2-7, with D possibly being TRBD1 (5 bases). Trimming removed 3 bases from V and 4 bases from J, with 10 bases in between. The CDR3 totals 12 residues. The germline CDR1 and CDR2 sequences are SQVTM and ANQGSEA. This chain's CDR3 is CSVDGAGYEQYF. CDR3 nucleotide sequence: TGCAGCGTTGATGGGGCCGGTTACGAGCAGTACTTC.

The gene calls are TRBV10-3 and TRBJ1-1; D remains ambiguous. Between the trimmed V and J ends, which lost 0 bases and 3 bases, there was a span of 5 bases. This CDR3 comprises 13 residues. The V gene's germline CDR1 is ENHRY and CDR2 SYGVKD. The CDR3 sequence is CAISESIDTEAFF. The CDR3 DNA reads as TGTGCCATCAGTGAGTCGATAGACACTGAAGCTTTCTTT.

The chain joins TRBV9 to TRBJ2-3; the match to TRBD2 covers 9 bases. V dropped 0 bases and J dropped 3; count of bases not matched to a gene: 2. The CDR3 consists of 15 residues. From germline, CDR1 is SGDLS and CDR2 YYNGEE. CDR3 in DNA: TGTGCCAGCAGCGTAGCTAGCGGGATTACAGATACGCAGTATTTT. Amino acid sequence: CASSVASGITDTQYF.

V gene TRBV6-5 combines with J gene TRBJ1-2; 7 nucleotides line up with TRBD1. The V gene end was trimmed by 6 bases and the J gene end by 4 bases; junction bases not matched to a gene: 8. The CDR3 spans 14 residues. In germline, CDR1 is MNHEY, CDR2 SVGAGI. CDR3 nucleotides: TGTGCCAGCAGACCTCGTACAGGGGTCTATGGCTACACCTTC. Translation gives CASRPRTGVYGYTF.

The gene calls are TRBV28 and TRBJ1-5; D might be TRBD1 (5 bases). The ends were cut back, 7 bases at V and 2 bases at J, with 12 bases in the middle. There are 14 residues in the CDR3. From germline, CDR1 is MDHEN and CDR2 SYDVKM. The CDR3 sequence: CASNTGSGNQPQHF. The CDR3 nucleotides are TGTGCCAGCAACACAGGATCGGGCAATCAGCCCCAGCATTTT.

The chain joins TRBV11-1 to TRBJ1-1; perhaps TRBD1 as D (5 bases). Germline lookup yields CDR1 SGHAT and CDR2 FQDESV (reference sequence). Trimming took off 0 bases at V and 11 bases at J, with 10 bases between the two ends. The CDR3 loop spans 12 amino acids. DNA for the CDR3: TGTGCCAGCAGCTTAGCGGGGCCGTTCGCTTTCTTT. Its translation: CASSLAGPFAFF.

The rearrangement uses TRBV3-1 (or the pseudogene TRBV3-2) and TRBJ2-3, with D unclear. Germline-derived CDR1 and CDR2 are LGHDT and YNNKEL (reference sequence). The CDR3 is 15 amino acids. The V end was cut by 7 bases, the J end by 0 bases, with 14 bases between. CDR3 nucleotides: TGTGCCAGCACCCGACTGGCAACTAGCACAGATACGCAGTATTTT. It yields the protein CASTRLATSTDTQYF.

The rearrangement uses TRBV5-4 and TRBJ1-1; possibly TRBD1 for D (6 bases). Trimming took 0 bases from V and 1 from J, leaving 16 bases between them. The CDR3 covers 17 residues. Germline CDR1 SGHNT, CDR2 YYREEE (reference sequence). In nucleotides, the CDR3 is TGTGCCAGCAGCTTGGCTGTGGGGGCAAGCACGAACACTGAAGCTTTCTTT. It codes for CASSLAVGASTNTEAFF.

CDR3: CASSYSSGNEQFF. In DNA form, the CDR3 reads TGCGCCAGCAGCTATTCCTCGGGGAATGAGCAGTTCTTC. The genes are TRBV5-1 and TRBJ2-1; D is possibly TRBD2 (5 bases). This CDR3 is built from 13 residues. Trimming removed 3 bases from V and 7 bases from J, with 11 bases in between. Per the germline V gene, CDR1 is SGHRS and CDR2 is YFSETQ.

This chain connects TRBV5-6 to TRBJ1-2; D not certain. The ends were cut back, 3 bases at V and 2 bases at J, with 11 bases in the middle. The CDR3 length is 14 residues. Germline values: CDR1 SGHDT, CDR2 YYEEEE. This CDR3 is CASSSNRRNYGYTF. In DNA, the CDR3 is TGTGCCAGCAGCTCTAACAGACGGAACTATGGCTACACCTTC.